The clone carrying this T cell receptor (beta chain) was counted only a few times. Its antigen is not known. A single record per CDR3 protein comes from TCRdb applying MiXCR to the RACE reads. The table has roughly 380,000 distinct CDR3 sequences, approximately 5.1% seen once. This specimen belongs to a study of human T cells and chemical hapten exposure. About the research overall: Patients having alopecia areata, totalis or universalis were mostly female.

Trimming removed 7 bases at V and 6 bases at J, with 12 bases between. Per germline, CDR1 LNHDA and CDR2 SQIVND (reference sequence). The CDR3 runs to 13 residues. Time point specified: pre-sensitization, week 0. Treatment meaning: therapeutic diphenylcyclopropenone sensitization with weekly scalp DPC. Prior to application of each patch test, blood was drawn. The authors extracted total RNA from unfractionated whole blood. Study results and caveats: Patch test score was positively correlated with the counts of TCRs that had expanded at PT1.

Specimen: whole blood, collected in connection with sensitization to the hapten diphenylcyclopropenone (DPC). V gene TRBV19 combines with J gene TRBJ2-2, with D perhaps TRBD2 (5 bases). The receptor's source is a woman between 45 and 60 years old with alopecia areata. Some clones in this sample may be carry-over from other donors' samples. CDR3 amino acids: CASKDSGPGELFF. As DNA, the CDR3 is TGTGCCAGTAAGGACTCGGGCCCCGGGGAGCTGTTTTTT.